This TCR beta chain is drawn from a study of T cells in localized non-small cell lung cancer. Study results and limitations: Clonality of T cells reached its maximum in uninvolved adjacent lung, surpassing tumor. Density of T cells in blood, when higher, went with longer overall survival. The study sequenced only one region of the tumor. As a result, intratumor heterogeneity could not be excluded and remains possible.

Germline V gene lookup returns CDR1 MGHRA and CDR2 YSYEKL. The CDR3 spans 15 residues. The V gene lost 6 bases and the J gene lost 6 bases, with 19 bases spanning the gap. This clone has a handful of counts. Its specificity is unknown. Sequenced by immunoSEQ multiplex PCR; TCRdb stores in-frame clones only, minus some. The sample lists 70,000 to 90,000 clones; around 80% were seen once. The sample here was peripheral blood, taken before any cancer treatment. This TCR was recovered from a female donor aged 60 or older with stage I lung adenocarcinoma. V is TRBV4-1 and J is TRBJ2-3; D may be TRBD1 or TRBD2 (5 bases each). The CDR3 bases are TGCGCCAGCAGATTAGGGGACGCCCCGGGCGATACGCAGTATTTT. Translated: CASRLGDAPGDTQYF.